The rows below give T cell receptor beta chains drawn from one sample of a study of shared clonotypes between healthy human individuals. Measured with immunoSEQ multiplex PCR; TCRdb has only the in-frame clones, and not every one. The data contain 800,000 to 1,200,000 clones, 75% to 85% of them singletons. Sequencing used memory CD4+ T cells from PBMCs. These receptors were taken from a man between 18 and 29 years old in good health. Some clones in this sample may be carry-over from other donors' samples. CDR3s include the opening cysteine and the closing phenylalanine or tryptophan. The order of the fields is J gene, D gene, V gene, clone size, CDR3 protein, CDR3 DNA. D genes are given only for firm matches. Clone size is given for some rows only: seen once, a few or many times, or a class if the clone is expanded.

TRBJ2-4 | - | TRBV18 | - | CASSPARQDPQYF | TGTGCCAGCTCACCAGCAAGACAGGACCCACAGTACTTC
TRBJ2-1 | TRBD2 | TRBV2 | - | CASRAGGLYNEQFF | TGTGCCAGCAGAGCGGGAGGGCTATACAATGAGCAGTTCTTC
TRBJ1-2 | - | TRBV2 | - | CASSGPDRAYYGYTF | TGTGCCAGCAGTGGGCCAGACAGAGCTTACTATGGCTACACCTTC
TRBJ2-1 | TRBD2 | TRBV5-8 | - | CASSFGGRGSYNEQFF | TGTGCCAGCAGCTTCGGCGGGAGGGGGTCCTACAATGAGCAGTTCTTC
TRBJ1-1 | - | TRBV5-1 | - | CASSLDSRTEAFF | TGCGCCAGCAGCTTAGACAGCCGCACTGAAGCTTTCTTT
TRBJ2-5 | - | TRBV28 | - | CASSPSGEETQYF | TGTGCCAGCAGCCCGTCTGGGGAAGAGACCCAGTACTTC
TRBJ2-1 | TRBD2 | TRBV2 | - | CASRELREGREFF | TGTGCCAGCAGGGAACTCCGGGAGGGCCGGGAGTTCTTC
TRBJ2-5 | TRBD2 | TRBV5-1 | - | CASSLELAGGRGTQYF | TGCGCCAGCAGCTTGGAACTAGCGGGAGGTCGGGGGACCCAGTACTTC
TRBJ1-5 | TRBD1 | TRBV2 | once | CASRPRQGAQPQHF | TGTGCCAGCAGACCAAGACAGGGGGCACAGCCCCAGCATTTT
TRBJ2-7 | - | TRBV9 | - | CASSVTGSILDEQYF | TGTGCCAGCAGCGTCACAGGGAGCATCCTGGACGAGCAGTACTTC
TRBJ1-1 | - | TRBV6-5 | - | CASRVGGTEAFF | TGTGCCAGCAGGGTTGGGGGCACTGAAGCTTTCTTT
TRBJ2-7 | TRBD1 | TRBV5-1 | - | CASSPGQGSAYEQYF | TGCGCCAGCAGCCCGGGACAGGGATCGGCCTACGAGCAGTACTTC
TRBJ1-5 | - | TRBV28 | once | CASSLVRVDQPQHF | TGTGCCAGCAGTTTAGTCAGGGTTGATCAGCCCCAGCATTTT
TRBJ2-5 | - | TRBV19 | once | CASSPMVEETQYF | TGTGCCAGTAGCCCCATGGTGGAAGAGACCCAGTACTTC
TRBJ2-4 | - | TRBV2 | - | CASSETGAWGRNIQYF | TGTGCCAGCAGTGAAACGGGGGCCTGGGGGAGAAACATTCAGTACTTC
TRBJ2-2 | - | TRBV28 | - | CASSLRGPGELFF | TGTGCCAGCAGTTTACGGGGGCCCGGGGAGCTGTTTTTT
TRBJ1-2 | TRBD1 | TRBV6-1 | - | CASSADRDYGYTF | TGTGCCAGCAGTGCCGACAGGGACTATGGCTACACCTTC
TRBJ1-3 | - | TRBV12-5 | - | CASGLGEAGSGNTIYF | TGTGCTAGTGGTTTGGGAGAAGCGGGCTCTGGAAACACCATATATTTT
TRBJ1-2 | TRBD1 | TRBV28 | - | CASRIPRASDRGLYGYTF | TGTGCCAGCAGGATCCCTAGAGCCTCGGACAGGGGGCTATATGGCTACACCTTC
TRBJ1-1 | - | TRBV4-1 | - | CASSRGTALNTEAFF | TGCGCCAGCAGTCGCGGGACGGCCTTGAACACTGAAGCTTTCTTT
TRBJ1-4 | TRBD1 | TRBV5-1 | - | CASSLGQGARGNEKLFF | TGCGCCAGCAGCTTGGGCCAGGGGGCACGGGGTAATGAAAAACTGTTTTTT
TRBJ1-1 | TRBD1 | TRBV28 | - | CASREGTAQNTEAFF | TGTGCCAGCAGGGAGGGGACAGCCCAGAACACTGAAGCTTTCTTT
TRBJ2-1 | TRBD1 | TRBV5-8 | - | CASNRGDSNYNEQFF | TGTGCCAGCAACAGGGGGGATTCCAACTACAATGAGCAGTTCTTC
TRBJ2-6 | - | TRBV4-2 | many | CASSQGSTVSGANVLTF | TGTGCCAGCAGCCAAGGCTCGACAGTGTCTGGGGCCAACGTCCTGACTTTC
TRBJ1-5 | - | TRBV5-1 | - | CASSLGSGSNQPQHF | TGCGCCAGCAGCTTGGGGTCTGGGAGCAATCAGCCCCAGCATTTT
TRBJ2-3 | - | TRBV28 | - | CASRVSTDTQYF | TGTGCCAGCAGGGTGAGCACAGATACGCAGTATTTT
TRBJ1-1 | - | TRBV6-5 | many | CASSFNGGTTFF | TGTGCCAGCAGTTTTAACGGGGGGACAACTTTCTTT
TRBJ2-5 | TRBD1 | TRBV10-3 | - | CAISARNRGQETQYF | TGTGCCATCAGTGCACGGAACAGGGGACAAGAGACCCAGTACTTC
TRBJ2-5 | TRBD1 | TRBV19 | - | CASSIGTGLETQYF | TGTGCCAGTAGTATAGGGACAGGGTTAGAGACCCAGTACTTC
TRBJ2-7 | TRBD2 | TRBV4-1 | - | CASSQLLAGVYEQYF | TGCGCCAGCAGCCAATTACTAGCGGGAGTCTACGAGCAGTACTTC
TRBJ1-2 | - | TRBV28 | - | CASSLFGSEIQLSGYTF | TGTGCCAGCAGTTTATTTGGATCGGAAATACAGCTTTCTGGCTACACCTTC
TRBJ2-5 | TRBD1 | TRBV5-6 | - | CASSTQGYQETQYF | TGTGCCAGCAGCACACAGGGGTACCAAGAGACCCAGTACTTC
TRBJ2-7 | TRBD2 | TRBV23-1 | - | CASSQHLVGREWSYEQYF | TGCGCCAGCAGTCAACACCTCGTGGGGCGGGAGTGGAGCTACGAGCAGTACTTC
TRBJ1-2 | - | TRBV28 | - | CASSRPGVYGYTF | TGTGCCAGCAGCAGACCAGGGGTTTATGGCTACACCTTC
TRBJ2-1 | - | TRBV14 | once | CASSAPNVQGEQFF | TGTGCCAGCAGCGCACCGAACGTTCAGGGTGAGCAGTTCTTC
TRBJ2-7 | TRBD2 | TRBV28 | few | CASSPYGLAGDYEQYF | TGTGCCAGCAGTCCGTACGGACTAGCGGGAGACTACGAGCAGTACTTC
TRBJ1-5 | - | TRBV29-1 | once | CSVEVGGAGNQPQHF | TGCAGCGTTGAAGTTGGGGGCGCGGGCAATCAGCCCCAGCATTTT
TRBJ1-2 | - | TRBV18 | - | CASSPAGARNYGYTF | TGTGCCAGCTCACCCGCAGGGGCGCGAAACTATGGCTACACCTTC
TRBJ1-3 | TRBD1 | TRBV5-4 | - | CASSHQGASGNTIYF | TGTGCCAGCAGCCACCAGGGGGCCTCTGGAAACACCATATATTTT
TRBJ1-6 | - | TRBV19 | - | CASTQWSGYSPLHF | TGTGCCAGTACCCAATGGTCAGGGTATTCACCCCTCCACTTT
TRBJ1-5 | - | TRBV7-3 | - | CASAYRGASNQPQHF | TGTGCCAGCGCCTACCGGGGGGCTAGCAATCAGCCCCAGCATTTT
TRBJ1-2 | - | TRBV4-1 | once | CASSQVGGMAYGYTF | TGCGCCAGCAGCCAAGTTGGGGGCATGGCTTACGGCTACACCTTC
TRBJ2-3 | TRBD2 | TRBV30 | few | CAWSVGAGVTDTQYF | TGTGCCTGGAGTGTAGGAGCGGGAGTTACAGATACGCAGTATTTT
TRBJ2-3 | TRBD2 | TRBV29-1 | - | CSVSGTTTSGSTDTQYF | TGCAGCGTCTCAGGGACAACGACTAGCGGAAGCACAGATACGCAGTATTTT
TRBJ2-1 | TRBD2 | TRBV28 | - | CASSLSSGSFNEQFF | TGTGCCAGCAGTTTATCTAGCGGGAGTTTTAATGAGCAGTTCTTC
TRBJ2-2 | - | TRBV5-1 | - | CASSGWTVDTGELFF | TGCGCCAGCAGCGGATGGACAGTTGACACCGGGGAGCTGTTTTTT